Listed below are T cell receptor beta chains from one sample, sequenced in a study of blood T cell repertoires in COVID-19. Clones were sequenced by immunoSEQ multiplex PCR, and TCRdb holds only the in-frame ones, with some missing. The data show some 29,000 clones, with 80% to 90% seen just once and approximately 9.8% held by the top ten. Source material: peripheral blood. These receptors all come from a human donor in a cohort sampled during active COVID-19. Both conserved end residues are part of each CDR3. D genes are given only for firm matches. The size entry is marked missing in some rows and otherwise reads once, few, many or a size class.

v_call	d_call	clone_size	j_call	cdr3_aa	cdr3_nt
TRBV6-5	.	.	TRBJ1-1	CASRTGALGTEAFF	TGTGCCAGCAGAACTGGGGCGCTTGGAACTGAAGCTTTCTTT
TRBV2	.	.	TRBJ1-1	CASSLKQGSEAFF	TGTGCCAGCAGTCTAAAACAGGGCTCTGAAGCTTTCTTT
TRBV3-1/TRBV3-2	.	.	TRBJ1-1	CASSHGQRGAEAFF	TGTGCCAGCAGCCACGGACAGCGGGGCGCTGAAGCTTTCTTT
TRBV4-3	.	medium-sized	TRBJ2-6	CASSQDRPLLFRAGANVLTF	TGCGCCAGCAGCCAAGATCGGCCATTACTTTTTCGGGCTGGGGCCAACGTCCTGACTTTC
TRBV6-5	TRBD1	few	TRBJ2-7	CASSLAGTANPYEQYF	TGTGCCAGCAGTTTAGCCGGGACAGCAAATCCCTACGAGCAGTACTTC
TRBV19	.	.	TRBJ1-5	CATLQGIGNQPQHF	TGTGCCACCCTACAGGGAATCGGCAATCAGCCCCAGCATTTT
TRBV6-1	.	.	TRBJ2-7	CASSELQGGSYEQYF	TGTGCCAGCAGTGAGCTACAGGGTGGTTCCTACGAGCAGTACTTC
TRBV4-3	TRBD2	.	TRBJ2-2	CASSQGLAGGPNTGELFF	TGCGCCAGCAGCCAAGGACTAGCGGGGGGGCCCAACACCGGGGAGCTGTTTTTT
TRBV27	TRBD2	.	TRBJ2-7	CASSQLAGGSYEQYF	TGTGCCAGCAGTCAACTAGCGGGGGGCTCCTACGAGCAGTACTTC
TRBV2	.	.	TRBJ2-7	CASGPDRVWGYEQYF	TGTGCCAGCGGTCCCGACAGAGTATGGGGATACGAGCAGTACTTC
TRBV4-3	.	.	TRBJ1-2	CASSQDLLASGNYGYTF	TGCGCCAGCAGCCAAGATCTGCTTGCATCAGGGAACTATGGCTACACCTTC
TRBV2	.	.	TRBJ2-5	CASGLALETQYF	TGTGCCAGCGGGCTAGCTCTTGAGACCCAGTACTTC
TRBV7-9	TRBD1	.	TRBJ2-1	CASSSPGTGISNEQFF	TGTGCCAGCAGCTCACCCGGGACAGGGATATCCAATGAGCAGTTCTTC
TRBV7-7	TRBD1	.	TRBJ2-2	CASSAGGRNTGELFF	TGTGCTAGCAGCGCAGGGGGTCGGAACACCGGGGAGCTGTTTTTT
TRBV4-2	.	.	TRBJ2-7	CASSHKEKSGEQYF	TGTGCCAGCAGCCATAAAGAGAAAAGCGGCGAGCAGTACTTC
TRBV7-9	TRBD2	.	TRBJ2-5	CASSLDSGVIGTQYF	TGTGCCAGCAGCTTAGATAGCGGGGTCATTGGGACCCAGTACTTC
TRBV7-6	.	.	TRBJ2-5	CASSPLQETQYF	TGTGCCAGCAGCCCTCTCCAAGAGACCCAGTACTTC
TRBV7-9	.	.	TRBJ2-7	CASSLVGLASHEQYF	TGTGCCAGCAGCTTAGTTGGGCTAGCGTCCCACGAGCAGTACTTC
TRBV27	TRBD1	.	TRBJ2-7	CASSLSVDRAYEQYF	TGTGCCAGCAGTTTATCGGTGGACAGGGCCTACGAGCAGTACTTC
TRBV6-2/TRBV6-3	.	.	TRBJ2-2	CASSYSDKTNTGELFF	TGTGCCAGCAGTTATTCGGACAAAACGAACACCGGGGAGCTGTTTTTT
TRBV6-1	TRBD2	.	TRBJ2-2	CASSERGLAGGNTGELFF	TGTGCCAGCAGTGAAAGGGGACTAGCGGGGGGCAACACCGGGGAGCTGTTTTTT
TRBV7-9	.	.	TRBJ1-5	CASSSGGQGQPQHF	TGTGCCAGCAGCTCGGGGGGGCAAGGACAGCCCCAGCATTTT
TRBV19	TRBD1	once	TRBJ1-5	CASSIRQGHSNQPQHF	TGTGCCAGTAGTATAAGACAGGGGCATAGCAATCAGCCCCAGCATTTT
TRBV29-1	.	.	TRBJ2-7	CSVGPRGANYEQYF	TGCAGCGTTGGCCCCAGGGGGGCGAACTACGAGCAGTACTTC
TRBV7-9	.	.	TRBJ1-4	CASSLGLAGVGEKLFF	TGTGCCAGCAGCTTAGGCTTGGCAGGGGTTGGTGAAAAACTGTTTTTT
TRBV27	.	.	TRBJ2-3	CASSLKRGQRGLLLTDTQYF	TGTGCCAGCAGTTTGAAAAGGGGGCAGCGGGGGCTTTTACTCACAGATACGCAGTATTTT
TRBV5-5	.	.	TRBJ1-1	CASSLGVQDTEAFF	TGTGCCAGCAGCTTGGGTGTACAGGACACTGAAGCTTTCTTT
TRBV11-1	.	.	TRBJ2-5	CASSSIQETQYF	TGTGCCAGCAGCTCAATTCAAGAGACCCAGTACTTC
TRBV3-1/TRBV3-2	TRBD1	once	TRBJ2-2	CASSHAAGTVAGELFF	TGTGCCAGCAGCCACGCAGCCGGGACAGTGGCCGGGGAGCTGTTTTTT
TRBV4-2	TRBD2	.	TRBJ2-5	CASSQSRSGTQETQYF	TGTGCCAGCAGCCAATCGAGGAGCGGGACCCAAGAGACCCAGTACTTC
TRBV3-1/TRBV3-2	TRBD2	.	TRBJ2-7	CASSIDPSGGISYEQYF	TGTGCCAGCAGCATAGACCCAAGCGGGGGAATCTCCTACGAGCAGTACTTC
TRBV11-3	TRBD1	.	TRBJ2-3	CASSRGQGVDSDTQYF	TGTGCCAGCAGCCGGGGACAGGGGGTTGATTCAGATACGCAGTATTTT
TRBV4-3	.	.	TRBJ2-1	CASSQDGGTEQFF	TGCGCCAGCAGCCAAGATGGCGGAACTGAGCAGTTCTTC
TRBV20-1	.	.	TRBJ1-2	CSASAGIMGGYTF	TGCAGTGCTAGTGCAGGGATCATGGGTGGCTACACCTTC
TRBV28	TRBD1	.	TRBJ1-5	CASSFDSGQRQPQHF	TGTGCCAGCAGTTTCGACTCGGGACAGCGGCAGCCCCAGCATTTT
TRBV27	.	.	TRBJ2-2	CASSLEGVGGELFF	TGTGCCAGCAGTTTGGAAGGGGTTGGCGGGGAGCTGTTTTTT
TRBV18	.	once	TRBJ2-7	CASSLRQALGEQYF	TGTGCCAGCTCACTCCGACAGGCCCTAGGCGAGCAGTACTTC
TRBV5-4	TRBD1	.	TRBJ1-2	CASSFSGGDYGYTF	TGTGCCAGCAGCTTTTCAGGGGGCGACTATGGCTACACCTTC
TRBV7-9	.	.	TRBJ2-2	CASSPTGNTGELFF	TGTGCCAGCAGCCCGACAGGGAACACCGGGGAGCTGTTTTTT
TRBV7-9	TRBD1	.	TRBJ1-1	CASSLDRDSRRTEAFF	TGTGCCAGCAGCTTAGACCGGGACAGCCGGAGGACTGAAGCTTTCTTT
TRBV5-6	.	.	TRBJ1-4	CASSSTKSGQVKLFF	TGTGCCAGCAGTTCCACTAAGAGCGGCCAGGTTAAACTGTTTTTT
TRBV7-2	TRBD2	.	TRBJ2-2	CASSFSLPSGGAGGELFF	TGTGCCAGCAGCTTTTCCCTCCCTAGCGGGGGGGCCGGCGGGGAGCTGTTTTTT
TRBV11-1	TRBD2	.	TRBJ2-5	CASSLRFRAGGETQYF	TGTGCCAGCAGCTTACGGTTCCGAGCGGGGGGGGAGACCCAGTACTTC
TRBV11-2	.	.	TRBJ2-2	CASSLVDPGNTGELFF	TGTGCCAGCAGCTTAGTAGACCCGGGGAACACCGGGGAGCTGTTTTTT
TRBV14	TRBD2	.	TRBJ2-7	CASSALAGTPYEQYF	TGTGCCAGCAGCGCCCTAGCGGGGACCCCCTACGAGCAGTACTTC
TRBV9	TRBD2	.	TRBJ2-6	CASSFSGGSGANVLTF	TGTGCCAGCAGCTTCAGCGGGGGGTCTGGGGCCAACGTCCTGACTTTC
TRBV28	TRBD1	.	TRBJ1-5	CASSLGGRGFNQPQHF	TGTGCCAGCAGTTTAGGGGGCAGGGGGTTCAATCAGCCCCAGCATTTT
TRBV29-1	.	.	TRBJ1-5	CSVVTGHNQPQHF	TGCAGCGTTGTAACAGGGCACAATCAGCCCCAGCATTTT
TRBV7-9	TRBD1	.	TRBJ1-5	CASSLVRDSRGANQPQHF	TGTGCCAGCAGCTTAGTACGGGACAGTCGAGGGGCTAATCAGCCCCAGCATTTT